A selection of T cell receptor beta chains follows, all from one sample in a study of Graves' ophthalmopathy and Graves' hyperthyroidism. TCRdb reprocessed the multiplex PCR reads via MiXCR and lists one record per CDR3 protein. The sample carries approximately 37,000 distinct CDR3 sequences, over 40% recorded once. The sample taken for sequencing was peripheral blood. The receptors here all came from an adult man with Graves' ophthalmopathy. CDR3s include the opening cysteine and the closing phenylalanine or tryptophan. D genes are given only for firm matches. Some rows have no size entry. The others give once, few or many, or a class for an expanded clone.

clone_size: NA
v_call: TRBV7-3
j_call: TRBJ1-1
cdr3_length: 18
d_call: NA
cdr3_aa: CASSSRGAERLGRTEAFF
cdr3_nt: TGTGCCAGCAGCTCCCGGGGAGCGGAAAGATTGGGACGGACTGAAGCTTTCTTT

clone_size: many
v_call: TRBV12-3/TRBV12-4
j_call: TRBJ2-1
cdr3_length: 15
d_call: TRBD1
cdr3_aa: CASTIQAGTGNEQFF
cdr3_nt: TGTGCCAGCACCATACAAGCCGGGACAGGGAATGAGCAGTTCTTC

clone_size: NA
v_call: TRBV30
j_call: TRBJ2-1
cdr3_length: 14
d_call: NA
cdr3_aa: CATRRGGSYNEQFF
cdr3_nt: TGTGCGACTAGGAGAGGGGGCTCCTACAATGAGCAGTTCTTC

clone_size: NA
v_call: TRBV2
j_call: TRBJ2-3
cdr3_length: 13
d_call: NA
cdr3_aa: CAIPTGRADTQYF
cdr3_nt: TGTGCCATACCAACAGGGCGTGCAGATACGCAGTATTTT

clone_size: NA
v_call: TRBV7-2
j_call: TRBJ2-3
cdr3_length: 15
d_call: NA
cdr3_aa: CASSLRTGQADTQYF
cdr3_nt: TGTGCCAGCAGCTTACGGACCGGGCAGGCAGATACGCAGTATTTT

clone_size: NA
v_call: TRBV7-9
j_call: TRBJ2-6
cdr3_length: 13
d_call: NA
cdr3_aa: CASSREGANVLTF
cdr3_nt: TGTGCCAGCAGCCGAGAGGGGGCCAACGTCCTGACTTTC

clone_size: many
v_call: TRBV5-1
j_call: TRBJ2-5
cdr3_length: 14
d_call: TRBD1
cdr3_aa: CASYATGGRETQYF
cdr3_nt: TGCGCCAGTTATGCAACAGGGGGCAGGGAGACCCAGTACTTC

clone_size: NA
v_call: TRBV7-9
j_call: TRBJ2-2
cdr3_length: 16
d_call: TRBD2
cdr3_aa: CASSFGLAVTTGELFF
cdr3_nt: TGTGCCAGCAGCTTCGGACTAGCGGTCACCACCGGGGAGCTGTTTTTT

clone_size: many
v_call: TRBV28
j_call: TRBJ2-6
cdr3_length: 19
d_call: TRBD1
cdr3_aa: CASSLLGQGLSSGANVLTF
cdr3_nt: TGTGCCAGCAGTTTATTGGGACAGGGCTTGTCCTCTGGGGCCAACGTCCTGACTTTC

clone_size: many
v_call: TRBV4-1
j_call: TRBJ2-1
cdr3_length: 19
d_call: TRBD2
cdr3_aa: CASSHPGLAGGPEANEQFF
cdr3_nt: TGCGCCAGCAGCCACCCCGGACTAGCGGGAGGGCCAGAGGCGAATGAGCAGTTCTTC

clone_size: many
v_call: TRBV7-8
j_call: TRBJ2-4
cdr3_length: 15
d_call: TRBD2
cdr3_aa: CASSLGGSVKNIQYF
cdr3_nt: TGTGCCAGCAGCTTAGGCGGGAGTGTCAAAAACATTCAGTACTTC

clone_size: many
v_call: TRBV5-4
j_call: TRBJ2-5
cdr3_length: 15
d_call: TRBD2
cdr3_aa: CASSFRREGRETQYF
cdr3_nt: TGTGCCAGCAGCTTCAGGCGGGAGGGCCGAGAGACCCAGTACTTC

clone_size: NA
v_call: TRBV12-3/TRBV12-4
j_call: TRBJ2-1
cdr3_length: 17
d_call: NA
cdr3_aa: CASSLRSANGRANEQFF
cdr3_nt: TGTGCCAGCAGTTTACGGTCGGCTAACGGGAGAGCCAATGAGCAGTTCTTC

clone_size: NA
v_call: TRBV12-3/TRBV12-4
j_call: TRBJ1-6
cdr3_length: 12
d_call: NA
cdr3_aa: CASSFQNSPLHF
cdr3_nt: TGTGCCAGCAGTTTTCAAAATTCACCCCTCCACTTT

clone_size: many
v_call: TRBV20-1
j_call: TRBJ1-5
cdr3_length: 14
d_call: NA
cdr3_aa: CSARDWPGSQPQHF
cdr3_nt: TGCAGTGCTAGAGATTGGCCAGGGAGTCAGCCCCAGCATTTT

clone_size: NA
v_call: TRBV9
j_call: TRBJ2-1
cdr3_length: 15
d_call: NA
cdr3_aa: CASSVDLTRRNEQRF
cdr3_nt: TGTGCCAGCAGCGTAGACCTCACTAGGAGAAATGAGCAGCGCTTC